The TCR beta chain described here comes from a study of T cells after posttransplantation cyclophosphamide. General study points: Tissue-infiltrating T cells from skin or gut overlapped little with blood T cells. After PTCy, TRB diversity resembled that of CNI/methotrexate controls. Donor CD8+ memory clones often dominated recipient blood repertoires at later times.

Trimming removed 0 bases from V and 5 bases from J, with 11 bases in between. CDR3 size: 14 residues. Germline loops: CDR1 SGHRS, CDR2 YFSETQ. Assay: immunoSEQ multiplex PCR; the TCRdb copy retains only in-frame clones and omits some. The sample consists of about 32,000 clones, around 90% of them appearing once. Points on this clone: Its antigen is not identified.

What was sequenced was PBMCs. V gene TRBV5-1 combines with J gene TRBJ2-5; a possible D gene is TRBD2 (7 bases). The clonotype comes from a woman between 40 and 50 years old with a blood cancer, CMV-positive, and with a related stem cell donor. CDR3 amino acids: CASSLGGGKETQYF. As DNA, the CDR3 is TGCGCCAGCAGCTTGGGGGGGGGCAAGGAGACCCAGTACTTC.